The present entry profiles one T cell receptor beta chain with its context. The antigen remains unidentified. This sample is part of a study of T-cell memory formation after mild COVID-19. Findings and limits, study-wide: Contracting clones localized mainly to CM and EM when CD4+ and mainly to EMRA when CD8+.

Libraries for TCRalpha and TCRbeta carried sample barcodes and unique molecular identifiers via 5'RACE. TCRdb reprocessed the 5' RACE reads with MiXCR, giving one entry per CDR3 protein. The table records about 560,000 distinct CDR3 sequences, about 20% of them present only once. This clonotype was sampled from an adult woman who had mild COVID-19 (a few samples of this study predate the infection). Cell type and time point are not known. Sequenced: PBMCs or a T cell subset sorted from them (not recorded which).

CDR3 protein: CAWSVGKIATNEKLFF. The CDR3 DNA is TGTGCCTGGAGTGTTGGGAAGATCGCAACTAATGAAAAACTGTTTTTT. This chain uses TRBV30 with TRBJ1-4, with unresolved D. Germline CDR1 reads GTSNPN; CDR2 reads SVGIG (reference sequence). Trimming pared 0 bases from V and 0 bases from J, leaving 11 bases between. The CDR3 is 16 amino acids. Together with reference TRBV30 and TRBJ1-4, the CDR3 gives the full variable domain: SQTIHQWPATLVQPVGSPLSLECTVEGTSNPNLYWYRQAAGRGLQLLFYSVGIGQISSEVPQNLSASRPQDRQFILSSKKLLLSDSGFYLCAWSVGKIATNEKLFFGSGTQLSVL.